This T cell receptor (beta chain) emerged from a study of human T cells and chemical hapten exposure. TCRdb processed the RACE reads anew with MiXCR; each CDR3 protein has one entry. The repertoire holds about 95,000 distinct CDR3 sequences, about an eighth seen once, with 3.2% in the top ten. Time point defined: patch test 2, 6 weeks after DPC sensitization. Noted treatment: therapeutic diphenylcyclopropenone sensitization with weekly scalp DPC. Broader study findings: The study found expanded TCRs formed significantly more large CDR3 similarity clusters than controls.

This clonotype has at least ten counts. Its specificity is unknown. V shed 5 bases and J shed 0 bases, with 13 bases lying between them. Germline V gene sequence: CDR1 SGHTA, CDR2 FQGNSA. The CDR3 has 16 residues. This receptor was identified in a woman aged 40 to 50 with alopecia areata. Some clones in this sample may be carry-over from other donors' samples. The chain has TRBV7-2 and TRBJ2-2, with no clear D. This material consisted of whole blood, taken in connection with sensitization to the hapten diphenylcyclopropenone (DPC). The CDR3: CASSRDPPANTGELFF. In DNA form, the CDR3 reads TGTGCCAGCAGCCGAGACCCTCCGGCGAACACCGGGGAGCTGTTTTTT. Based on the CDR3 plus reference TRBV7-2 and TRBJ2-2, the full variable domain is GAGVSQSPSNKVTEKGKDVELRCDPISGHTALYWYRQSLGQGLEFLIYFQGNSAPDKSGLPSDRFSAERTGGSVSTLTIQRTQQEDSAVYLCASSRDPPANTGELFFGEGSRLTVL.